What follows are 30 T cell receptor beta chains derived from one specimen sequenced in a study of T-cell reconstitution after alpha-beta-depleted transplantation in children. Unique molecular identifiers featured in how the TCRbeta library was prepared. TCRdb ran MiXCR on the PCR reads and lists one entry per CDR3 protein. This table holds 300,000 to 400,000 distinct CDR3 sequences, around 15% found once. The material sequenced was PBMCs, mostly from graft donor cells, taken 360 days after TCRalphabeta/CD19-depleted stem cell transplant. The receptors derive from a male patient aged 2 to 9 who had a stem cell transplant for acute lymphoblastic leukemia, so the T cells may come from the graft donor.

This clonotype was counted many times. A junction boundary mismatches the germline segment, possibly from a read error. The chain employs TRBV12-3 or TRBV12-4 and TRBJ2-1; the D is unclear. The CDR3 sequence is 12 residues long. DNA for the CDR3: TGTGCCAGCAGCTTAGTGGGCGATGAGCAGTTCTTC. Translation: CASSLVGDEQFF.

This clonotype was seen ten or more times. The chain combines TRBV6-6 with TRBJ2-1; D not resolved. The ends were cut back, 0 bases at V and 7 bases at J, with 1 base in the middle. The CDR3 length is 11 residues. CDR1 is MNHNY, CDR2 SVGAGI, per germline (reference sequence). The CDR3: CASSYSNEQFF. In DNA, the CDR3 is TGTGCCAGCAGTTACTCGAATGAGCAGTTCTTC.

This clonotype occurred many times. The chain carries TRBV4-1 and TRBJ2-5; D is perhaps TRBD1 or TRBD2 (6 bases each). With 1 base removed from V and 12 bases from J, the gap between germline ends came to 21 bases. Germline CDR1 MGHRA, CDR2 YSYEKL. The CDR3 is 15 amino acids. This CDR3 reads CASSQGTLRDGGKYF. CDR3 DNA sequence: TGCGCCAGCAGCCAAGGGACTCTCCGGGACGGGGGCAAGTACTTC.

The V and J genes are TRBV20-1 and TRBJ2-2; possibly TRBD2 for D (6 bases). V shed 5 bases and J shed 7 bases, with 14 bases lying between them. The CDR3 covers 13 residues. From germline, CDR1 is DFQATT and CDR2 SNEGSKA (reference sequence). The CDR3 DNA follows: TGCAGTGCTCCCGGGACTGGGCGCGGGGAGCTGTTTTTT. Its translation: CSAPGTGRGELFF.

The chain links TRBV20-1 to TRBJ1-4, with TRBD1 matching 9 bases. CDR1 is DFQATT, CDR2 SNEGSKA, per germline (reference sequence). The CDR3 totals 17 residues. Germline trimming cut 1 base from V and 5 bases from J; bases unmatched to any gene: 11. DNA of the CDR3: TGCAGTGCTAGAGCCTTTAAGACAGGGGGAGTCAATGAAAAACTGTTTTTT. Protein product: CSARAFKTGGVNEKLFF.

This clonotype was seen at least ten times. The chain carries TRBV20-1 and TRBJ1-2, with D maybe TRBD1 (5 bases). This CDR3 comprises 13 residues. Germline V lookup: CDR1 DFQATT, CDR2 SNEGSKA (reference sequence). V dropped 3 bases and J dropped 5 bases, with 13 bases sitting between them. The DNA for the CDR3 is TGCAGTGCTAGCTACAGGCGGGTGTATGGCTACACCTTC. Translating it yields CSASYRRVYGYTF.

The chain couples TRBV12-3 or TRBV12-4 to TRBJ2-1, with D tentatively TRBD1 (5 bases). V was clipped by 4 bases and J by 8 bases, with 9 bases between them. The CDR3 loop spans 12 amino acids. This CDR3 is CASSWGADEQFF. The CDR3 nucleotides read TGTGCCAGCAGTTGGGGCGCGGATGAGCAGTTCTTC.

This clonotype was found many times. The V and J genes are TRBV27 and TRBJ2-1; TRBD1 aligns across 11 bases. The CDR3 is 17 residues long. With V trimmed by 5 bases and J by 4 bases, 10 bases remained unmatched. Germline CDR1 is MNHEY and CDR2 is SMNVEV (reference sequence). CDR3 coding DNA: TGTGCCAGCAGTAAAAAGCGCCGGGACAGGGGGTACAATGAGCAGTTCTTC. Translating gives CASSKKRRDRGYNEQFF.

This clonotype has only a few counts. The genes are TRBV29-1 and TRBJ2-5; D might be TRBD1 or TRBD2, each matching 5 bases. CDR1 and CDR2 (germline): SQVTM, ANQGSEA. The CDR3 has 13 residues. The V end lost 1 base, the J end lost 3 bases, and 9 bases lay between the germline ends. The CDR3 coding sequence is TGCAGCGTTGAAGGGTGGGGGAAAGAGACCCAGTACTTC. Encoded protein: CSVEGWGKETQYF.

CDR3 sequence: CAISETGLDNEQFF. DNA of the CDR3: TGTGCCATCAGTGAGACAGGGTTGGACAATGAGCAGTTCTTC. This chain joins TRBV10-3 and TRBJ2-1; D is possibly TRBD1 (6 bases). The V and J ends lost 2 bases and 5 bases respectively, with 10 bases between them. The CDR3 has 14 residues. Per the germline V gene, CDR1 is ENHRY and CDR2 is SYGVKD.

The chain joins TRBV28 to TRBJ2-7, with D unresolved. The CDR3 is 11 residues long. The germline V gene encodes CDR1 MDHEN and CDR2 SYDVKM. Trimming cost V 3 bases and J 5 bases, with 5 bases left between them. The CDR3 region has the DNA TGTGCCAGCAGTTTGCCGGACGAGCAGTACTTC. Translation gives CASSLPDEQYF.

V gene TRBV7-2 combines with J gene TRBJ2-5; 10 positions match TRBD1. The CDR3 runs 15 residues. Per germline, CDR1 SGHTA and CDR2 FQGNSA. V lost 6 bases to trimming and J lost 4 bases; unmatched junction nucleotides: 8. The CDR3: CASSIAGQGRETQYF. In nucleotides, the CDR3 is TGTGCCAGCAGTATAGCGGGACAGGGGCGAGAGACCCAGTACTTC.

This clonotype has more than one count but fewer than ten. V gene TRBV4-1 combines with J gene TRBJ2-7, with D possibly being TRBD2 (6 bases). V was trimmed by 2 bases and J by 3 bases, leaving 17 bases between them. The germline CDR1 and CDR2 sequences are MGHRA and YSYEKL. This CDR3 has 16 amino acids. The CDR3: CASSQLAPSVVYEQYF. The CDR3, as DNA: TGCGCCAGCAGCCAACTAGCGCCCTCGGTTGTCTACGAGCAGTACTTC.

The CDR3 spells CASSLAGRATLTGELFF. The CDR3 DNA reads TGCGCCAGCAGCTTGGCGGGCAGGGCCACCCTCACCGGGGAGCTGTTTTTT. The gene calls are TRBV5-1 and TRBJ2-2, with a weak D call TRBD1 (5 bases). Trimming left V 0 bases short and J 4 bases short, with 16 bases between. Germline-derived CDR1 and CDR2 are SGHRS and YFSETQ. CDR3 length: 17 amino acids.

The chain carries TRBV11-2 and TRBJ2-1; 14 bases are a match to TRBD2. Germline V lookup: CDR1 SGHAT, CDR2 FQNNGV. The ends lost 1 base at V and 6 bases at J; junction bases unmatched: 14. CDR3 length: 20 residues. CDR3 sequence reads: CASSLVGGVTSGRAGNEQFF. The CDR3 bases are TGTGCCAGCAGCTTAGTTGGGGGGGTGACTAGCGGGAGGGCCGGCAATGAGCAGTTCTTC.

The chain uses TRBV25-1 and TRBJ2-7; D remains unclear. Germline loops: CDR1 MGHDK, CDR2 SYGVNS. This CDR3 is 14 amino acids long. V was pared by 2 bases and J by 4 bases, with 12 bases between. CDR3 nucleotide sequence: TGTGCCAGCAGTGAACTTGGGCTGGGGTACGAGCAGTACTTC. This sequence encodes CASSELGLGYEQYF.

J is TRBJ2-1 and V is TRBV28; tentatively, D is TRBD2 (6 bases). V was trimmed by 4 bases and J by 3 bases, leaving 10 bases between them. Looked up from germline, CDR1 is MDHEN and CDR2 is SYDVKM. The CDR3 extends over 14 amino acids. CDR3 amino acids: CASSSPGSYNEQFF. The CDR3 DNA reads as TGTGCCAGCAGTTCACCCGGGAGCTACAATGAGCAGTTCTTC.

CDR3 nucleotide sequence: TGTGCCAGCAGTTTAGTTTCGACTAGCGGGAGTAGGAGCTCCTACAATGAGCAGTTCTTC. Translating it yields CASSLVSTSGSRSSYNEQFF. This sequence joins TRBV12-3 or TRBV12-4 and TRBJ2-1; 12 bases map to TRBD2. The CDR3 has 20 residues. Trimming at V came to 1 base and at J to 0 bases, leaving 10 bases not matched to a gene.

V usage is TRBV2 and J usage is TRBJ1-2; a possible D gene is TRBD1 (5 bases). The CDR3 length is 13 residues. Germline V gene data show CDR1 as SNHLY and CDR2 as FYNNEI. The V gene lost 4 bases and the J gene lost 4 bases, with 10 bases spanning the gap. The CDR3 DNA is TGTGCCAGCAGTGTAGAGGGGATCTATGGCTACACCTTC. Translated, it gives CASSVEGIYGYTF.

This clonotype was picked up a small number of times. The gene calls are TRBV6-2 or TRBV6-3 and TRBJ2-3; 12 bases fit TRBD2. V gave up 8 bases and J gave up 5 bases; unmatched junction bases: 11. Germline-derived CDR1 and CDR2 are MNHEY and SVGEGT. This CDR3 comprises 16 residues. The CDR3: CASRPNRGLAGDTQYF. The CDR3 bases are TGTGCCAGCCGCCCAAATCGGGGACTAGCGGGAGATACGCAGTATTTT.

This clonotype occurred a few times. CDR3 sequence reads: CASSFAGTLVEQYF. The DNA of the CDR3 is TGTGCCAGCAGTTTCGCCGGGACACTGGTCGAGCAGTACTTC. V usage is TRBV28 and J usage is TRBJ2-7; perhaps TRBD1 as D (6 bases). CDR3 size: 14 residues. The V end lost 3 bases, the J end lost 6 bases, and 15 bases lay between the germline ends. Germline values: CDR1 MDHEN, CDR2 SYDVKM.

This clonotype appeared many times. This rearrangement joins TRBV3-1 to TRBJ2-5; the match to TRBD1 covers 7 bases. Germline V gives CDR1 LGHDT, CDR2 YNNKEL (reference sequence). The ends lost 0 bases at V and 5 bases at J; junction bases unmatched: 6. The CDR3 is 15 residues long. CDR3 region: CASSQDLQGIETQYF. In nucleotides, the CDR3 is TGTGCCAGCAGCCAAGATCTACAGGGGATTGAGACCCAGTACTTC.

The V gene is TRBV27, the J gene TRBJ2-6; 11 bases agree with TRBD1. Trimming removed 6 bases from V and 2 bases from J; junction bases left unmatched: 12. In germline, CDR1 is MNHEY, CDR2 SMNVEV (reference sequence). CDR3 length: 19 amino acids. The CDR3 DNA follows: TGTGCCAGCAGGCCGGGACAGGGGGATGTCCGTACTGGGGCCAACGTCCTGACTTTC. It translates to CASRPGQGDVRTGANVLTF.

The CDR3 nucleotides are TGTGCCAGTAGTTTAATACAGGGAACAGATACGCAGTATTTT. It encodes CASSLIQGTDTQYF. The chain uses TRBV19 and TRBJ2-3; D possibly corresponds to TRBD1 (6 bases). This CDR3 has 14 residues. The ends were cut back, 5 bases at V and 3 bases at J, with 12 bases in the middle. Germline loops: CDR1 LNHDA, CDR2 SQIVND (reference sequence).

The rearrangement uses TRBV10-3 and TRBJ1-3; D is uncertain. The germline V gene encodes CDR1 ENHRY and CDR2 SYGVKD. V was shortened by 5 bases and J by 4 bases, with 9 bases between the two germline ends. This CDR3 spans 13 amino acids. CDR3 DNA sequence: TGTGCCATCAGTACTGGACCAGGAAACACCATATATTTT. It is translated as CAISTGPGNTIYF.

This clonotype turned up a few times. The chain carries TRBV4-1 and TRBJ2-3, with a weak D call TRBD1 (5 bases). CDR1 is MGHRA and CDR2 is YSYEKL in the germline V gene. The CDR3 runs to 17 residues. V was cut by 6 bases and J by 0 bases, with 19 bases left in between. The CDR3 bases are TGCGCCAGCAGACCGGAGCAGGGAAAACCTAGCACAGATACGCAGTATTTT. This encodes CASRPEQGKPSTDTQYF.

The J gene is TRBJ2-3, the V gene TRBV27; TRBD1 is a possible D gene (6 bases). Germline V gene sequence: CDR1 MNHEY, CDR2 SMNVEV (reference sequence). The CDR3 runs to 16 residues. V lost 2 bases, J lost 4 bases, and 16 bases lay in between. The CDR3 here is CASSLRGGRAPDTQYF. For the CDR3, the DNA is TGTGCCAGCAGTTTACGAGGGGGTCGGGCCCCAGATACGCAGTATTTT.

This sequence joins TRBV4-2 and TRBJ2-7; TRBD1 aligns across 8 bases. The CDR3 runs to 14 residues. Trimming took 2 bases from V and 5 from J; bases not matched to a gene: 5. Germline V gives CDR1 LGHNA, CDR2 YNFKEQ. The CDR3 DNA reads as TGTGCCAGCAGCCAAAACAGGGGGTATGACGAGCAGTACTTC. Protein sequence: CASSQNRGYDEQYF.

The rearrangement links TRBV28 to TRBJ2-1; no clear D. In germline, CDR1 is MDHEN, CDR2 SYDVKM. This CDR3 has 14 residues. Between the trimmed V and J ends, which lost 1 base and 7 bases, there was a span of 11 bases. The CDR3 sequence: CASSLYRLTNEQFF. The DNA for the CDR3 is TGTGCCAGCAGTTTATACCGGTTAACGAATGAGCAGTTCTTC.

The chain joins TRBV6-2 or TRBV6-3 to TRBJ2-6, with 10 positions matching TRBD2. The CDR3 consists of 21 residues. Germline CDR1 is MNHEY and CDR2 is SVGEGT. The J segment lost 0 bases and the V segment lost 2 bases, leaving 13 bases of the junction unmatched. CDR3 DNA sequence: TGTGCCAGCAGTTACGTATATCCCTTTAGCGGGAGGAGCTCTGGGGCCAACGTCCTGACTTTC. Its translation: CASSYVYPFSGRSSGANVLTF.